This T cell receptor (beta chain) is drawn from a study of long-term antiretroviral therapy in people with HIV. Study context: Collection of the earliest samples took place about a decade ahead of the 2015 immediate-ART recommendation.

Germline-derived CDR1 and CDR2 are SGHNT and YYREEE (reference sequence). The CDR3 totals 14 residues. Trimming shortened V by 0 bases and J by 3 bases, and 7 bases separated the two germline ends. An immunoSEQ assay, version v3.0, was performed at survey level. Data came from immunoSEQ multiplex PCR; TCRdb stores just in-frame clones and leaves some out. The sample has roughly 21,000 clones, roughly 80% seen once. People in the study who had HIV all got their treatment in the United States. The V and J genes are TRBV5-4 and TRBJ2-1; D not resolved. The TCR originated in a woman in her twenties or thirties with HIV. The sequencing used unsorted PBMCs, collected 0.2 years after starting antiretroviral therapy. Here the CDR3 DNA reads TGTGCCAGCAGCTTGGAAGGCTTCTACAATGAGCAGTTCTTC. Protein product: CASSLEGFYNEQFF.